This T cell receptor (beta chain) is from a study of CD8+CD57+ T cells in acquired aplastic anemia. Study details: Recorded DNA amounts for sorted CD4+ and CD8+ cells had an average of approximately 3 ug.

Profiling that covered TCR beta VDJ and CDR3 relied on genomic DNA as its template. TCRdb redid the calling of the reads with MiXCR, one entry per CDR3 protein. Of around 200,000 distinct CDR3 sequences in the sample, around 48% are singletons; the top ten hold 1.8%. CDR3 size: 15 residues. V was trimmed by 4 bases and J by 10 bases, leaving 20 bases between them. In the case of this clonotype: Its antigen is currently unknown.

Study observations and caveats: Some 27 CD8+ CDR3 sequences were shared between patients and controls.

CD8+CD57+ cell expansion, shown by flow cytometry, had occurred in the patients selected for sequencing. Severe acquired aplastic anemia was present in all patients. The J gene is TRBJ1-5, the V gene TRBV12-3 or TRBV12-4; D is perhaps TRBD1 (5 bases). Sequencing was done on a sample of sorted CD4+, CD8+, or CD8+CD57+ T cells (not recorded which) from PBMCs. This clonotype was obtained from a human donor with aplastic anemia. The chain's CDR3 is CASSSTDTPFLPQHF. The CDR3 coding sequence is TGTGCCAGCAGTTCGACGGACACCCCCTTCTTACCCCAGCATTTT.